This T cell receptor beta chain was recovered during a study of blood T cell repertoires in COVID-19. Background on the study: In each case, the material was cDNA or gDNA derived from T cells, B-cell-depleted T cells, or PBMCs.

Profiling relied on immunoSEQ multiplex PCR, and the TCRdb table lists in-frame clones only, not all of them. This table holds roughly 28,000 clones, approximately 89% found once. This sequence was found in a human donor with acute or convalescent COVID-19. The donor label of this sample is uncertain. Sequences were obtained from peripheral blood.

The CDR3 sequence: CSVESGRETQYF. In nucleotides, the CDR3 is TGCAGCGTTGAATCTGGGAGAGAGACCCAGTACTTC. The chain joins TRBV29-1 to TRBJ2-5; tentatively, D is TRBD2 (5 bases). From germline, CDR1 is SQVTM and CDR2 ANQGSEA. Trimming pared 2 bases from V and 4 bases from J, leaving 8 bases between. The CDR3 extends over 12 amino acids.